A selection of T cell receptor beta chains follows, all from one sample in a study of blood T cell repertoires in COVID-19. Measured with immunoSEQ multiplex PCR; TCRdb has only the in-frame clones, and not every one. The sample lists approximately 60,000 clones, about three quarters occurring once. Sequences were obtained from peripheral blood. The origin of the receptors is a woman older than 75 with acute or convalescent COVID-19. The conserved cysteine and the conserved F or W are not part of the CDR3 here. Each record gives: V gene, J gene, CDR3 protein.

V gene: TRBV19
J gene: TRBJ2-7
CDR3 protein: ASSSALRPYEQY

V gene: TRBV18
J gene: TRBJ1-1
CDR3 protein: ASSPMAGGMNTEAF

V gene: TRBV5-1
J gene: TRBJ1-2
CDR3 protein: ASSLSAGGLGWERQDYT

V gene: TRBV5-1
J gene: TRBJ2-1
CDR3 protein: ASSFDRWNEQF

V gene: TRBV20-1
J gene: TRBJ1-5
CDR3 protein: SASSGFSNQPQH

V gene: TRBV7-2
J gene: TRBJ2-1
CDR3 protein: ASSLGREGEQF

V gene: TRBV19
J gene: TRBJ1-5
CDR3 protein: ASSTPNRYQPQH

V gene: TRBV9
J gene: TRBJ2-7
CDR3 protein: ASSRSGSTYEQY

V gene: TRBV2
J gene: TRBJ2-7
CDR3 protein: ASSEQGSSYEQY

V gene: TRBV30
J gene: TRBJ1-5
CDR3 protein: AWSLPGTGLQPQH

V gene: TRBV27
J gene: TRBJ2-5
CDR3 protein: ASSYRGVETQY

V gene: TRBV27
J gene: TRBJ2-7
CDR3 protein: ASSLFYHGNSYEQY

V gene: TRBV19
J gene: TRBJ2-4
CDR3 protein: ASSRGQAIAKNIQY

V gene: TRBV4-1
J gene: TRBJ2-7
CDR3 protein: ASSPYGSNYEQY

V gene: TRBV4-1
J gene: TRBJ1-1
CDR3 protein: ASRGGLKGTEAF

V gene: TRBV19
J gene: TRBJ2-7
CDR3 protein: ASSPRGLYEQY

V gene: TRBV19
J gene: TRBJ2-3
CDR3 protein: ASSIRFTGAGDTQY

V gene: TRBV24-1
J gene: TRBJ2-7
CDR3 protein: ATSDLEPGGEQY

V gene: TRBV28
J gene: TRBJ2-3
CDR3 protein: ASSLAGVSTDTQY

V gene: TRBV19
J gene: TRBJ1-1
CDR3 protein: ASSITPAGVYTEAF

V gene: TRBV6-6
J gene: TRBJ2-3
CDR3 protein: ASSPSSGLAGRTDTQY

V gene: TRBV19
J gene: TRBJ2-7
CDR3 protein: ASSIKTGTILSYEQY

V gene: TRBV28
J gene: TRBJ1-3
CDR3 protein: ASSLFGEGNTIY

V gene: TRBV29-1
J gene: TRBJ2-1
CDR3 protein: SGLRSSGTVYNEQF

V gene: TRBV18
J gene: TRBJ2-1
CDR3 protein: ASSPSGRAGEQF